This TCR beta chain was retrieved from a study of shared clonotypes between healthy human individuals. The trim removed 1 base at V and 14 bases at J, leaving 4 bases unmatched. Germline assignment: CDR1 SGHAT and CDR2 FQNNGV. The CDR3 extends over 12 amino acids. Data came from immunoSEQ multiplex PCR; TCRdb stores just in-frame clones and leaves some out. The profile shows around 1.1 million clones, more than 75% of them singletons. The V gene is TRBV11-2, the J gene TRBJ1-2, with TRBD1 matching 10 bases. Source material: memory CD4+ T cells from PBMCs. The sample's subset: CD45RA-negative fraction. This clonotype was sampled from a young man in good health. Some clones in this sample may be carry-over from other donors' samples. Here the CDR3 reads CASSLVTGGQTF. The CDR3 DNA follows: TGTGCCAGCAGCTTAGTGACAGGGGGCCAGACCTTC.